The 13 T cell receptor beta chains reported below all come from one sample, sequenced in a study of blood T cell repertoires in COVID-19. TCRdb's table, derived via immunoSEQ multiplex PCR, lists solely in-frame clones and lacks some. Seen here are 250,000 to 300,000 clones, about four fifths observed once, and the top ten hold over 2.5%. Sequenced sample: peripheral blood. The receptors here all came from a woman in her sixties or seventies with active or convalescent COVID-19.

This chain uses TRBV11-2 with TRBJ1-3; D remains unclear. The CDR3 has 11 amino acids. Germline V gives CDR1 SGHAT, CDR2 FQNNGV. The V end was cut by 3 bases, the J end by 8 bases, with 5 bases between. The CDR3 bases are TGTGCCAGCAGCTTTGAGGACACCATATATTTT. Translation: CASSFEDTIYF.

V gene TRBV5-1 combines with J gene TRBJ1-2; a weak D match, TRBD1 (6 bases). The V end was cut by 7 bases, the J end by 2 bases, with 12 bases between. The CDR3 totals 13 residues. Germline-derived CDR1 and CDR2 are SGHRS and YFSETQ. The CDR3 loop reads CASGVDRNYGYTF. The CDR3, as DNA: TGCGCCAGCGGCGTCGACAGGAACTATGGCTACACCTTC.

This sequence joins TRBV24-1 and TRBJ2-1, with 11 bases identical to TRBD2. The length of the CDR3 is 20 residues. Germline CDR1 and CDR2: KGHDR and SFDVKD. Trimming cost V 3 bases and J 0 bases; bases outside gene matches: 12. The CDR3 protein is CATSDGPSGGTRSSYNEQFF. As DNA, the CDR3 is TGTGCCACCAGTGATGGCCCTAGCGGGGGGACTAGGAGCTCCTACAATGAGCAGTTCTTC.

This chain uses TRBV2 with TRBJ2-1; no clear D gene. V shed 4 bases and J shed 13 bases, with 14 bases lying between them. CDR1 and CDR2 from the germline V gene are SNHLY and FYNNEI. CDR3 length equals 12 residues. CDR3 region: CASSADLRRQFF. DNA of the CDR3: TGTGCCAGCAGTGCTGACTTGAGACGCCAGTTCTTC.

The V gene is TRBV18, the J gene TRBJ1-1; D is possibly TRBD1 (6 bases). V was clipped by 2 bases and J by 7 bases, with 11 bases between them. Germline V CDR1 and CDR2: KGHSH, LQKENI. The length of the CDR3 is 13 residues. The CDR3 DNA reads as TGTGCCAGCTCACCAGGGGGCGGGTATGAAGCTTTCTTT. It codes for CASSPGGGYEAFF.

This clone turned up a few times. This sequence joins TRBV18 and TRBJ1-2, with D possibly being TRBD1 (5 bases). This CDR3 spans 15 amino acids. Germline V gives CDR1 KGHSH, CDR2 LQKENI. Trimming shortened V by 3 bases and J by 4 bases, and 15 bases separated the two germline ends. CDR3 residues: CASSPTQGFSYGYTF. CDR3 coding DNA: TGTGCCAGCTCACCTACCCAGGGCTTCAGCTATGGCTACACCTTC.

The chain carries TRBV27 and TRBJ2-5; a weak D match, TRBD2 (6 bases). The CDR3 is 13 amino acids. Germline CDR1 is MNHEY and CDR2 is SMNVEV (reference sequence). V was clipped by 3 bases and J by 5 bases, with 10 bases between them. As DNA, the CDR3 is TGTGCCAGCAGTTTCGGTGCGGGGGAGACCCAGTACTTC. This sequence encodes CASSFGAGETQYF.

The rearrangement uses TRBV19 and TRBJ2-1, with 10 nucleotides matching TRBD1. The CDR3 covers 15 residues. Germline V gene data show CDR1 as LNHDA and CDR2 as SQIVND (reference sequence). J lost 5 bases, V lost 6 bases, and 7 bases had no gene match. For the CDR3, the DNA is TGTGCCAGTAGCCCGGGACAGGGGTTCGACAATGAGCAGTTCTTC. It yields the protein CASSPGQGFDNEQFF.

The chain uses TRBV10-1 and TRBJ2-5; unclear D gene. Germline V CDR1 and CDR2: WNHNN, SYGVQD (reference sequence). This CDR3 has 13 residues. The ends were cut back, 11 bases at V and 5 bases at J, with 18 bases in the middle. This CDR3 reads CAHINLADETQYF. The CDR3 nucleotides are TGCGCCCACATCAACTTAGCAGATGAGACCCAGTACTTC.

The V gene is TRBV2, the J gene TRBJ2-5, with 7 bases identical to TRBD2. This CDR3 is 15 amino acids long. The junction had 6 bases not matched to a gene; V was cut back by 3 bases and J by 2 bases. Per germline, CDR1 SNHLY and CDR2 FYNNEI. The CDR3 region has the DNA TGTGCCAGCAGTGACGCCAGCGGGGTACAAGAGACCCAGTACTTC. Its protein is CASSDASGVQETQYF.

The V and J genes are TRBV5-6 and TRBJ2-4; 7 bases fit TRBD2. Germline V gene data show CDR1 as SGHDT and CDR2 as YYEEEE. The CDR3 is 15 residues long. Losses at the gene ends were 4 bases for V and 4 bases for J; bases not matched to a gene: 8. The chain's CDR3 is CASSPRVRGKNIQYF. For the CDR3, the DNA is TGTGCCAGCAGCCCCAGGGTGCGGGGGAAAAACATTCAGTACTTC.

The chain couples TRBV4-2 to TRBJ2-1, with D maybe TRBD2 (6 bases). CDR1 is LGHNA and CDR2 is YNFKEQ in the germline V gene. CDR3 size: 18 residues. V shed 0 bases and J shed 5 bases, with 20 bases lying between them. CDR3 in DNA: TGTGCCAGCAGCCAAGATGGGGAGACTGGTTGGGGGGACAATGAGCAGTTCTTC. Amino acid sequence: CASSQDGETGWGDNEQFF.

The rearrangement joins TRBV6-2 or TRBV6-3 to TRBJ2-7; TRBD1 is a possible D gene (6 bases). Trimming removed 5 bases at V and 0 bases at J, with 11 bases between. Germline values: CDR1 MNHEY, CDR2 SVGEGT. The CDR3 length is 14 residues. In DNA form, the CDR3 reads TGTGCCAGCAGTCTGCAGGGGTTCTCCTACGAGCAGTACTTC. Amino acid sequence: CASSLQGFSYEQYF.